A single sample gave rise to the 6 T cell receptor beta chains below, sequenced in a study of Ad26.COV2.S vaccination and SARS-CoV-2 variants. Stated treatment: 15 to 20 received Ad26.COV2.S at low or high dose, single or two shots; five or six received placebo; per-sample allocation not given. Repertoires come from day 63 after the first vaccine or placebo injection. Only in-frame clones appear in the TCRdb table, and some are missing; sequencing was by immunoSEQ multiplex PCR. The profile shows some 350,000 clones, about 88% of them singletons. Sequencing was performed on peripheral blood, taken in a trial of Ad26.COV2.S vaccine versus placebo. The origin of the receptors is a person aged 18-65 years who received the Ad26.COV2.S COVID-19 vaccine or a placebo.

The chain combines TRBV28 with TRBJ1-1; 7 nucleotides agree with TRBD1. With V trimmed by 5 bases and J by 2 bases, 5 bases remained unmatched. The CDR3 runs 14 residues. CDR1 and CDR2 (germline): MDHEN, SYDVKM. CDR3 nucleotide sequence: TGTGCCAGCAGTCCAGGGGGGAGTAACACTGAAGCTTTCTTT. Its protein product is CASSPGGSNTEAFF.

This rearrangement joins TRBV14 to TRBJ2-3; TRBD2 matches 10 bases. Germline assignment: CDR1 SGHDN and CDR2 FVKESK. The CDR3 spans 18 residues. Trimming cost V 1 base and J 1 base; bases outside gene matches: 8. This CDR3 reads CASSQASGGVLGTDTQYF. The CDR3 DNA reads as TGTGCCAGCAGCCAAGCAAGCGGGGGGGTCCTTGGCACAGATACGCAGTATTTT.

The CDR3 spells CAWRKTSGGENEQFF. The CDR3, as DNA: TGTGCCTGGAGAAAGACTAGCGGGGGGGAGAATGAGCAGTTCTTC. J is TRBJ2-1 and V is TRBV30, with TRBD2 identical over 14 bases. Germline CDR1 reads GTSNPN; CDR2 reads SVGIG (reference sequence). V lost 3 bases and J lost 7; bases outside the gene matches: 5. The CDR3 contains 15 residues.

This clone came up a few times. This sequence joins TRBV7-2 and TRBJ2-7, with 12 bases that match TRBD2. The CDR3 runs 17 residues. From germline, CDR1 is SGHTA and CDR2 FQGNSA. V shed 1 base and J 4 bases; nucleotides not matched to a gene: 8. CDR3 in amino acids: CASSLGASGRAGYEQYF. Here the CDR3 DNA reads TGTGCCAGCAGCTTAGGAGCTAGCGGGAGGGCCGGGTACGAGCAGTACTTC.

V usage is TRBV11-2 and J usage is TRBJ2-3; D might be TRBD2 (6 bases). V was shortened by 6 bases and J by 0 bases, with 13 bases between the two germline ends. The CDR3 covers 15 residues. The V gene's germline CDR1 is SGHAT and CDR2 FQNNGV. The CDR3 loop is CASSLGGFSTDTQYF. CDR3 DNA: TGTGCCAGCAGTCTGGGGGGTTTTAGCACAGATACGCAGTATTTT.

J is TRBJ2-3 and V is TRBV3-1 (or the pseudogene TRBV3-2), with TRBD1 identical over 7 bases. The germline V gene has CDR1 LGHDT and CDR2 YNNKEL (reference sequence). Trimming at V came to 0 bases and at J to 4 bases, leaving 10 bases not matched to a gene. This CDR3 has 17 amino acids. This CDR3 reads CASSQDEGAPKPDTQYF. CDR3 nucleotides: TGTGCCAGCAGCCAAGATGAGGGGGCCCCAAAGCCAGATACGCAGTATTTT.